This note documents a single T cell receptor beta chain sequence. Its antigen is as yet unknown. These data belong to a study of cytotoxic CD8 clonotypes in ibrutinib-treated CLL. Across the whole study: Once treatment had gone on for a median of around 11 months, range 6 to 36, response samples were drawn. Notes on the study in general: Public clonotypes, rarely seen, contracted or held steady on treatment. Clonality climbed at ibrutinib response, then dropped toward baseline at progression.

Germline lookup yields CDR1 SEHNR and CDR2 FQNEAQ (reference sequence). V lost 1 base, J lost 5 bases, and 11 bases lay in between. The CDR3 runs 14 residues. Profiled with immunoSEQ multiplex PCR; TCRdb holds only in-frame clones, not every one. The sample contains tens of thousands of clones, 45% to 50% of which appear only once. TCR beta libraries used roughly 1.8 micrograms of DNA from cryopreserved PBMCs. The sample here was PBMCs, taken before ibrutinib treatment. The source of this sequence is a human donor with chronic lymphocytic leukemia. The genes are TRBV7-9 and TRBJ2-5, with D unclear. Written as DNA, the CDR3 is TGTGCCAGCAGCTTAGAGGTGACTCCGGAGACCCAGTACTTC. Protein sequence: CASSLEVTPETQYF. The full variable domain, with the rest looked up from reference TRBV7-9 and TRBJ2-5, is DTGVSQNPRHKITKRGQNVTFRCDPISEHNRLYWYRQTLGQGPEFLTYFQNEAQLEKSRLLSDRFSAERPKGSFSTLEIQRTEQGDSAMYLCASSLEVTPETQYFGPGTRLLVL.